Listed below are T cell receptor beta chains from one sample, sequenced in a study of blood T cell repertoires in COVID-19. Measured with immunoSEQ multiplex PCR; TCRdb has only the in-frame clones, and not every one. Altogether about 340,000 clones are present, more than 70% being singletons, with the ten largest covering just under 7.5%. Sequenced input: peripheral blood. Receptor source: a woman aged 65 to 85 with COVID-19, enrolled during active disease. The CDR3 runs from the conserved cysteine through the conserved F or W. D genes are given only for firm matches. Size is stated for part of the rows, as once, few or many counts, or as a class when the clone is expanded.

v_gene: TRBV7-9; d_gene: NA; j_gene: TRBJ1-3; abundance: NA; CDR3aa: CASSLGEGNTIYF; CDR3nt: TGTGCCAGCAGCTTGGGGGAGGGGAACACCATATATTTT
v_gene: TRBV9; d_gene: TRBD2; j_gene: TRBJ2-2; abundance: NA; CDR3aa: CASSVVAGSGELFF; CDR3nt: TGTGCCAGCAGCGTAGTAGCGGGATCCGGGGAGCTGTTTTTT
v_gene: TRBV6-6; d_gene: NA; j_gene: TRBJ2-7; abundance: once; CDR3aa: CASSSGLEQYF; CDR3nt: TGTGCCAGCAGTTCAGGGCTCGAGCAGTACTTC
v_gene: TRBV6-1; d_gene: NA; j_gene: TRBJ1-2; abundance: few; CDR3aa: CASSDGYPNYGYTF; CDR3nt: TGTGCCAGCAGTGACGGGTATCCTAACTATGGCTACACCTTC
v_gene: TRBV7-2; d_gene: NA; j_gene: TRBJ1-1; abundance: few; CDR3aa: CASSRTELNTEAFF; CDR3nt: TGTGCCAGCAGCCGGACAGAACTGAACACTGAAGCTTTCTTT
v_gene: TRBV24-1; d_gene: TRBD1; j_gene: TRBJ1-5; abundance: few; CDR3aa: CATSATGTGLNQPQHF; CDR3nt: TGTGCCACCAGTGCTACCGGGACAGGACTAAATCAGCCCCAGCATTTT
v_gene: TRBV7-2; d_gene: TRBD2; j_gene: TRBJ2-7; abundance: NA; CDR3aa: CASSLLAGTLYEQYF; CDR3nt: TGTGCCAGCAGCTTACTAGCGGGGACCCTTTACGAGCAGTACTTC
v_gene: TRBV3-1/TRBV3-2; d_gene: TRBD2; j_gene: TRBJ2-3; abundance: NA; CDR3aa: CASSQALAGGSTDTQYF; CDR3nt: TGTGCCAGCAGCCAAGCCCTAGCGGGGGGGAGCACAGATACGCAGTATTTT
v_gene: TRBV5-1; d_gene: TRBD2; j_gene: TRBJ2-7; abundance: NA; CDR3aa: CASSATSGDSYEQYF; CDR3nt: TGCGCCAGCAGCGCGACTAGCGGGGACTCCTACGAGCAGTACTTC
v_gene: TRBV5-1; d_gene: TRBD2; j_gene: TRBJ2-5; abundance: NA; CDR3aa: CASSLAGGQETQYF; CDR3nt: TGCGCCAGCAGCTTGGCGGGGGGGCAAGAGACCCAGTACTTC
v_gene: TRBV14; d_gene: TRBD2; j_gene: TRBJ2-5; abundance: NA; CDR3aa: CASSQPAGLAVQETQYF; CDR3nt: TGTGCCAGCAGCCAACCCGCGGGACTAGCGGTCCAAGAGACCCAGTACTTC
v_gene: TRBV5-1; d_gene: TRBD1; j_gene: TRBJ1-4; abundance: NA; CDR3aa: CASSLTGANEKLFF; CDR3nt: TGCGCCAGCAGCTTGACAGGGGCAAATGAAAAACTGTTTTTT
v_gene: TRBV6-5; d_gene: TRBD1; j_gene: TRBJ1-2; abundance: NA; CDR3aa: CASSYSGQGAVGYTF; CDR3nt: TGTGCCAGCAGTTACTCGGGACAGGGGGCGGTCGGCTACACCTTC
v_gene: TRBV4-2; d_gene: TRBD1; j_gene: TRBJ1-2; abundance: NA; CDR3aa: CASIQDRGGYGYTF; CDR3nt: TGTGCCAGCATCCAGGACAGGGGAGGCTATGGCTACACCTTC
v_gene: TRBV7-9; d_gene: NA; j_gene: TRBJ2-1; abundance: once; CDR3aa: CASSFRRARDEQFF; CDR3nt: TGTGCCAGCAGCTTCCGGAGGGCTAGGGATGAGCAGTTCTTC
v_gene: TRBV5-6; d_gene: NA; j_gene: TRBJ1-2; abundance: NA; CDR3aa: CASSFGQEGYGYTF; CDR3nt: TGTGCCAGCAGCTTTGGGCAGGAAGGCTATGGCTACACCTTC
v_gene: TRBV10-2; d_gene: TRBD2; j_gene: TRBJ2-1; abundance: NA; CDR3aa: CASSEGLAGGPYNEQFF; CDR3nt: TGCGCCAGCAGTGAGGGACTAGCGGGGGGCCCCTACAATGAGCAGTTCTTC
v_gene: TRBV11-2; d_gene: NA; j_gene: TRBJ2-5; abundance: NA; CDR3aa: CASSSGLRAEGETQYF; CDR3nt: TGTGCCAGCAGCTCCGGCCTGAGGGCAGAGGGAGAGACCCAGTACTTC
v_gene: TRBV5-1; d_gene: TRBD1; j_gene: TRBJ1-2; abundance: NA; CDR3aa: CASSFGDQGALGYTF; CDR3nt: TGCGCCAGCAGCTTCGGAGATCAGGGGGCGCTAGGCTACACCTTC
v_gene: TRBV7-8; d_gene: NA; j_gene: TRBJ1-5; abundance: NA; CDR3aa: CASSLVAGVNQPQHF; CDR3nt: TGTGCCAGCAGCTTAGTGGCCGGGGTCAATCAGCCCCAGCATTTT
v_gene: TRBV28; d_gene: TRBD1; j_gene: TRBJ1-1; abundance: NA; CDR3aa: CASSVTGLNTEAFF; CDR3nt: TGTGCCAGCAGTGTGACAGGGCTAAACACTGAAGCTTTCTTT
v_gene: TRBV19; d_gene: TRBD1; j_gene: TRBJ1-1; abundance: NA; CDR3aa: CASSVQQGGGTEAFF; CDR3nt: TGTGCCAGTAGTGTCCAACAGGGGGGAGGCACTGAAGCTTTCTTT
v_gene: TRBV3-1/TRBV3-2; d_gene: TRBD2; j_gene: TRBJ2-1; abundance: once; CDR3aa: CASSQVRGGYNEQFF; CDR3nt: TGTGCCAGCAGCCAAGTGCGCGGGGGTTACAATGAGCAGTTCTTC
v_gene: TRBV15; d_gene: NA; j_gene: TRBJ1-2; abundance: NA; CDR3aa: CATSRDRAGAYGYTF; CDR3nt: TGTGCCACCAGCAGAGATAGGGCAGGGGCCTATGGCTACACCTTC